In its sample, the clone carrying this T cell receptor (beta chain) was seen many times. This CDR3 comprises 14 residues. Germline lookup yields CDR1 SEHNR and CDR2 FQNEAQ (reference sequence). V dropped 1 base and J dropped 6 bases, with 12 bases sitting between them. Bone marrow was sampled from every patient at the time of active disease. This sample is drawn from a study of read filtering for tumor transcriptome and immune sequencing. About the research overall: Whole-transcriptome libraries were prepared after DNase treatment.

Molecular barcoded adaptors covering alpha/delta and beta/gamma chains were used on around 400 ng RNA. TCRdb reprocessed the reads with MiXCR, giving one entry per CDR3 protein. Among 100,000 to 150,000 distinct CDR3 sequences listed, roughly 13% were seen once. Material: a population of CD138-negative cells sorted from bone marrow. The chain couples TRBV7-9 to TRBJ1-1; a possible D gene is TRBD1 (5 bases). The receptor was isolated from a donor over 35 with multiple myeloma. The CDR3 coding sequence is TGTGCCAGCAGCTTAGTTCAAGTGGGGGCTGAAGCTTTCTTT. It codes for CASSLVQVGAEAFF.